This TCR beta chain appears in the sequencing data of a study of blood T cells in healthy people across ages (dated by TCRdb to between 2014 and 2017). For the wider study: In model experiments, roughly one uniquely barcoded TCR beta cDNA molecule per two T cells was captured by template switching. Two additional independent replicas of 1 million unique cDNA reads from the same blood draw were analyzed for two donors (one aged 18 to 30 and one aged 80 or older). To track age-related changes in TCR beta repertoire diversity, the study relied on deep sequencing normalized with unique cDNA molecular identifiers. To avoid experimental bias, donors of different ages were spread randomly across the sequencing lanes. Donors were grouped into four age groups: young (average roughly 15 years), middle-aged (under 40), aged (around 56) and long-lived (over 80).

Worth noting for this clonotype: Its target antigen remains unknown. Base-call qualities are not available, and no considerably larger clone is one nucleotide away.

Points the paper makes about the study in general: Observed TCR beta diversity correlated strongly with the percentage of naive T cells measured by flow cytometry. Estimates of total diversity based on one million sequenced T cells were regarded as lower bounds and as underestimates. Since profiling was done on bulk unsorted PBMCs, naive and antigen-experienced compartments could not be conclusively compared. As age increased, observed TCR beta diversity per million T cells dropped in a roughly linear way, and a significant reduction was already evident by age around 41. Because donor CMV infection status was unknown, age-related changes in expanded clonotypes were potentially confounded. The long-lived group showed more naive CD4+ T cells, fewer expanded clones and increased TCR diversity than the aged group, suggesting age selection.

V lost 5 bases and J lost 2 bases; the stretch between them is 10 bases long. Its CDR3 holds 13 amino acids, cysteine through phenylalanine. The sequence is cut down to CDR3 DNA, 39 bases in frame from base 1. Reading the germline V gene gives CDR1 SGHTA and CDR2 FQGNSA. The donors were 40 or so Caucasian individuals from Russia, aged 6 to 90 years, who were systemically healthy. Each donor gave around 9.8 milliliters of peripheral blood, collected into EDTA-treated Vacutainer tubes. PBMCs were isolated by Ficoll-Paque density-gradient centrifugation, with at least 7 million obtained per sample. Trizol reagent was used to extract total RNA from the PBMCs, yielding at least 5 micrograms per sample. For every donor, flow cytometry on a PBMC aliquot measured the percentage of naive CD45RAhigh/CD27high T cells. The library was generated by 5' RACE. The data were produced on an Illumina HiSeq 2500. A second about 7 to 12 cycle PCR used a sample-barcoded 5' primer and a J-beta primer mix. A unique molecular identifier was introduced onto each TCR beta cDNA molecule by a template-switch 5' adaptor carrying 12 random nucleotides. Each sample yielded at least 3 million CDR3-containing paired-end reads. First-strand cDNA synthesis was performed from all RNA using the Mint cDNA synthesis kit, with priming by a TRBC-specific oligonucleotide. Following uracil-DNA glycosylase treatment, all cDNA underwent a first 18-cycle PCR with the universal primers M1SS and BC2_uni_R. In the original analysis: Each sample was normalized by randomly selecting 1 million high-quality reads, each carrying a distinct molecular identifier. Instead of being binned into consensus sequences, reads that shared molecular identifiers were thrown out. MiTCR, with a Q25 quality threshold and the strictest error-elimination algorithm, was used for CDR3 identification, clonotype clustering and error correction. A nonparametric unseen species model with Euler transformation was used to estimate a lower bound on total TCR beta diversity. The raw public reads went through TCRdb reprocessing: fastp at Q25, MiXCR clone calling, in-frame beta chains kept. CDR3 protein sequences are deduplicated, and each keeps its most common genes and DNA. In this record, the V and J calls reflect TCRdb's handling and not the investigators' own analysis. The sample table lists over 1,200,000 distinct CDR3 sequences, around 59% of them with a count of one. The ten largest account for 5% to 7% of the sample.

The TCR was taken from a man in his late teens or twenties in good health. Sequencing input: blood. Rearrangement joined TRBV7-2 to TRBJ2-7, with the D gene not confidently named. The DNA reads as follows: TGTGCCAGCAGCGTCCTTGCTACCTACGAGCAGTACTTC. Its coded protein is CASSVLATYEQYF.